The 29 T cell receptor beta chains listed next were all sequenced from one sample in a study of Graves' ophthalmopathy and Graves' hyperthyroidism. From RNA, the CDR3 regions of TCR beta chains were amplified and sequenced. Second-round multiplex PCR came after first-round RT-PCR with HTBI primers. TCRdb passed the multiplex PCR reads through MiXCR, listing each CDR3 protein once. The sample has about 550,000 distinct CDR3 sequences, under 40% seen once; the top ten hold 4% to 5%. The sample taken for sequencing was peripheral blood or thyroid tissue (not recorded which). The source of these receptors is an adult man with Graves' hyperthyroidism.

This clonotype was seen many times. The chain employs TRBV14 and TRBJ2-2, with D perhaps matching TRBD2 (6 bases). Between the trimmed V and J ends, which lost 11 bases and 4 bases, there was a span of 17 bases. Germline assignment: CDR1 SGHDN and CDR2 FVKESK. The length of the CDR3 is 14 residues. The CDR3 nucleotides read TGTGCCTCCTCACGGGACTGGACCACCGGGGAGCTGTTTTTT. Its translation: CASSRDWTTGELFF.

This chain uses TRBV24-1 with TRBJ2-5; TRBD1 matches at 7 bases. The CDR3 totals 14 residues. V dropped 3 bases and J dropped 3; count of bases not matched to a gene: 3. From germline, CDR1 is KGHDR and CDR2 SFDVKD. Written as DNA, the CDR3 is TGTGCCACCAGTGATCATGACAGGGAAGAGACCCAGTACTTC. It encodes CATSDHDREETQYF.

On this clonotype itself: Since a much larger clone is just one base distant, this may be a read error. CDR3 DNA: TGTGCCAACAGTGCACCGGGACAGGTGGCCGGGGAGCTGTTTTTT. Translated, it gives CANSAPGQVAGELFF. V and J are TRBV2 and TRBJ2-2, with 8 nucleotides matching TRBD1. This CDR3 is 15 amino acids long. CDR1 and CDR2 from the germline V gene are SNHLY and FYNNEI.

This clonotype was found many times. This rearrangement joins TRBV29-1 to TRBJ2-6, with 11 bases that match TRBD1. Germline lookup yields CDR1 SQVTM and CDR2 ANQGSEA. CDR3 size: 15 residues. V lost 7 bases to trimming and J lost 0 bases; unmatched junction nucleotides: 2. The CDR3 region has the DNA TGCAGCGCCGGGACAGGGGGCTCTGGGGCCAACGTCCTGACTTTC. Protein product: CSAGTGGSGANVLTF.

In its sample, this clonotype was seen a few times. This chain links TRBV12-3 or TRBV12-4 with TRBJ1-5, with TRBD1 as a possible D gene (5 bases). The CDR3 is 17 amino acids. The CDR3 protein is CASSLRSGRYSNQPQHF. In DNA form, the CDR3 reads TGTGCTAGTTCGCTCAGGTCGGGACGTTATAGCAATCAGCCCCAGCATTTT.

This clonotype was seen many times. The chain has TRBV7-6 and TRBJ2-5, with TRBD2 matching over 10 bases. The CDR3 is made up of 17 amino acids. Per the germline V gene, CDR1 is SGHVS and CDR2 is FNYEAQ. V was pared by 3 bases and J by 1 base, with 8 bases of the junction left unmatched. The CDR3 DNA is TGTGCCAGCAGCTTTCTGGATACTAGCGGGGTCCAAGAGACCCAGTACTTC. Translated: CASSFLDTSGVQETQYF.

V gene TRBV7-2 combines with J gene TRBJ1-2; D ambiguous. Per the germline V gene, CDR1 is SGHTA and CDR2 is FQGNSA. The CDR3 is 12 residues long. Deletions cut 5 bases from V and 11 bases from J, with 15 bases between. In DNA form, the CDR3 reads TGTGCCAGCAGCCCCGAGAGCCGCGGGTACACCTTC. As protein: CASSPESRGYTF.

As concerns this clonotype: A much more abundant neighbour one base away suggests this may be a read error. This rearrangement joins TRBV25-1 to TRBJ1-6, with 7 bases matching TRBD1. Germline loops: CDR1 MGHDK, CDR2 SYGVNS. The CDR3 loop spans 16 amino acids. The ends lost 6 bases at V and 10 bases at J; junction bases unmatched: 15. The CDR3 spells CASSRAPQGLGSPLHF. DNA of the CDR3: TGTGCCAGCAGCAGGGCCCCACAGGGGTTAGGATCACCCCTCCACTTT. Supplemented by reference TRBV25-1 and TRBJ1-6, the full variable domain reads EADIYQTPRYLVIGTGKKITLECSQTMGHDKMYWYQQDPGMELHLIHYSYGVNSTEKGDLSSESTVSRIRTEHFPLTLESARPSHTSQYLCASSRAPQGLGSPLHFGNGTRLTVT.

A word on this clonotype: With a much larger clone just one base away, this may be a read error. The J gene is TRBJ2-5, the V gene TRBV4-2, with a tentative D call TRBD1 (5 bases). This CDR3 contains 15 residues. The germline V gene encodes CDR1 LGHNA and CDR2 YNFKEQ. V lost 1 base to trimming and J lost 5 bases, with 14 bases between them. This CDR3 reads CASSQGGRSDETQYF. The DNA of the CDR3 is TGTGCCAGCAGCCAAGGGGGCAGGAGCGATGAGACCCAGTACTTC.

This clonotype came up many times. DNA for the CDR3: TGTGCCAGCAGGGGGACAGGGCCAGGGACTGAAGCTTTCTTT. Translated, it gives CASRGTGPGTEAFF. The chain links TRBV2 to TRBJ1-1, with 9 positions matching TRBD1. The CDR3 is 14 amino acids. Germline CDR1 reads SNHLY; CDR2 reads FYNNEI. V shed 6 bases, J shed 5 bases, and the junction held 7 bases outside the gene matches.

The V call is TRBV6-6, the J call TRBJ2-5; D gene unclear. Germline V gives CDR1 MNHNY, CDR2 SVGAGI (reference sequence). This CDR3 has 13 residues. Trimming left V 10 bases short and J 4 bases short, with 16 bases between. For the CDR3, the DNA is TGTGCCACCGGATTGGGGAAGACAGAGACCCAGTACTTC. This sequence encodes CATGLGKTETQYF.

The CDR3 nucleotides are TGCGCCAGCAGCCACCGCTCGTCCAGGGGGCTTGGTCAGCCCCAGCATTTT. It specifies CASSHRSSRGLGQPQHF. This chain connects TRBV4-1 to TRBJ1-5, with TRBD1 identical over 8 bases. Germline V gene lookup returns CDR1 MGHRA and CDR2 YSYEKL. The CDR3 spans 17 residues. V lost 3 bases and J lost 6; bases outside the gene matches: 13.

There are many counts of this clonotype. The CDR3 sequence: CASSLTGDSFTEAFF. The CDR3 bases are TGCGCCAGCAGCTTGACAGGGGACTCCTTCACTGAAGCTTTCTTT. The chain employs TRBV5-1 and TRBJ1-1; 7 nucleotides match TRBD1. This CDR3 comprises 15 residues. J was trimmed by 4 bases and V by 1 base; bases with no gene match: 7. Germline V lookup: CDR1 SGHRS, CDR2 YFSETQ.

Concerning this clonotype itself: A much more abundant neighbour one base away suggests this may be a read error. The chain has TRBV20-1 and TRBJ1-1; TRBD1 agrees at 7 bases. CDR1 and CDR2 from the germline V gene are DFQATT and SNEGSKA (reference sequence). CDR3 length: 19 residues. CDR3 protein: CSASFLRGGVASRNTKAFF. In DNA form, the CDR3 reads TGCAGTGCTAGTTTCCTCCGAGGGGGCGTAGCGAGTCGGAACACTAAAGCTTTCTTT.

This clonotype was found many times. This chain uses TRBV20-1 with TRBJ1-2; 7 bases line up with TRBD1. J was trimmed by 0 bases and V by 3 bases; bases with no gene match: 16. Germline V gene sequence: CDR1 DFQATT, CDR2 SNEGSKA (reference sequence). The CDR3 loop spans 18 amino acids. The CDR3 DNA follows: TGCAGTGCTAGGCATCCCCTAGTTGACAGGGCAGCTAACTATGGCTACACCTTC. It translates to CSARHPLVDRAANYGYTF.

As regards this clonotype: This CDR3 is missing its conserved last phenylalanine or tryptophan, likely due to a read error. Because the CDR3's place on the DNA is in doubt, the DNA is left out and the CDR3 is given as listed by TCRdb. This rearrangement joins TRBV6-5 to TRBJ1-1; the table's D gene call, TRBD1, was not cross checked with the DNA. Germline CDR1 reads MNHEY; CDR2 reads SVGAGI. The CDR3 contains 8 residues when both ends are counted. Here the CDR3 reads CASSSRGR.

This clonotype was picked up many times. The rearrangement uses TRBV7-2 and TRBJ2-2; D not certain. CDR1 is SGHTA and CDR2 is FQGNSA in the germline V gene. This CDR3 has 13 amino acids. The V end was cut by 4 bases, the J end by 4 bases, with 7 bases between. The CDR3, as DNA: TGTGCCAGCAGCTATCGAAGCACCGGGGAGCTGTTTTTT. As protein: CASSYRSTGELFF. Variable domain in full (rest from reference TRBV7-2 and TRBJ2-2): GAGVSQSPSNKVTEKGKDVELRCDPISGHTALYWYRQSLGQGLEFLIYFQGNSAPDKSGLPSDRFSAERTGGSVSTLTIQRTQQEDSAVYLCASSYRSTGELFFGEGSRLTVL.

On this clonotype: It may be a read error: a sequence one base away is much more abundant. The chain joins TRBV6-1 to TRBJ1-6; D might be TRBD1 (6 bases). This CDR3 has 13 amino acids. V lost 7 bases, J lost 7 bases, and 11 bases lay in between. Germline V lookup: CDR1 MNHNS, CDR2 SASEGT. CDR3 DNA: TGTGCCAGCACGGACAGCTTGAATTCACCCCTCCACTTT. This encodes CASTDSLNSPLHF.

This clonotype was picked up a small number of times. The chain is built from TRBV12-3 or TRBV12-4 and TRBJ2-6, with D perhaps matching TRBD1 (6 bases). CDR3 size: 16 residues. V lost 3 bases, J lost 4 bases, and 13 bases lay in between. CDR3 DNA: TGTGCCAGCAGTTTGACAGGTCTTCCGGGGGCCAACGTCCTGACTTTC. The encoded protein is CASSLTGLPGANVLTF.

The chain employs TRBV29-1 and TRBJ1-1; 7 bases map to TRBD1. The ends lost 8 bases at V and 0 bases at J; junction bases unmatched: 3. The CDR3 contains 12 residues. CDR1 SQVTM and CDR2 ANQGSEA come from the germline V gene. The CDR3 region has the DNA TGCAGCCTGGGACAGATGAACACTGAAGCTTTCTTT. Translating it yields CSLGQMNTEAFF.

With respect to this clonotype: The junction does not match germline at one end; this may be a read error. This chain joins TRBV2 and TRBJ2-7; 9 bases fit TRBD1. Germline-derived CDR1 and CDR2 are SNHLY and FYNNEI. The CDR3 covers 11 residues. The CDR3 DNA sequence: TGTGCCAGCGGGACAGGGTACGGGCAGTGCTTC. Protein: CASGTGYGQCF.

Only a few counts were recorded for this clonotype. This chain connects TRBV12-3 or TRBV12-4 to TRBJ1-6; tentative D call: TRBD1 (5 bases). This CDR3 is built from 16 residues. V lost 4 bases to trimming and J lost 5 bases, with 15 bases between them. In DNA form, the CDR3 reads TGTGCCAGCAGTTCGTTACAGGCTTCTAATAATTCACCCCTCCACTTT. Translated: CASSSLQASNNSPLHF.

This clonotype came up many times. V is TRBV5-1 and J is TRBJ2-7, with 9 bases aligning to TRBD1. J lost 0 bases, V lost 6 bases, and 4 bases had no gene match. CDR1 is SGHRS and CDR2 is YFSETQ in the germline V gene. The CDR3 totals 14 residues. The CDR3 DNA is TGCGCCAGCAACCCGGACAGGGGCTCCTACGAGCAGTACTTC. The encoded protein is CASNPDRGSYEQYF.

This clonotype was seen ten or more times. The V call is TRBV19, the J call TRBJ1-1; D gene unclear. V was trimmed by 5 bases and J by 8 bases, leaving 21 bases between them. Germline V gene data show CDR1 as LNHDA and CDR2 as SQIVND (reference sequence). This CDR3 has 15 amino acids. In nucleotides, the CDR3 is TGTGCCAGTAGTCCCCCCTTGGGAAGAGTTCAGGAAGCTTTCTTT. It specifies CASSPPLGRVQEAFF.

V usage is TRBV7-2 and J usage is TRBJ2-7; possible D gene TRBD2, 6 bases. V was pared by 5 bases and J by 0 bases, with 14 bases between. The CDR3 has 15 amino acids. Germline assignment: CDR1 SGHTA and CDR2 FQGNSA. This CDR3 reads CASSRAAGPSYEQYF. The CDR3, as DNA: TGTGCCAGCAGCCGGGCGGCGGGACCCTCCTACGAGCAGTACTTC.

The sample holds many counts of this clonotype. The V and J genes are TRBV4-1 and TRBJ2-7, with 8 bases aligning to TRBD1. The trim removed 1 base at V and 4 bases at J, leaving 6 bases unmatched. Germline-derived CDR1 and CDR2 are MGHRA and YSYEKL. This CDR3 comprises 15 residues. The CDR3 DNA reads as TGCGCCAGCAGCCAAGGCTACAGGGGGGCGTACGAGCAGTACTTC. Protein sequence: CASSQGYRGAYEQYF.

This clonotype was counted many times. The CDR3 region has the DNA TGTGCCACCAGTGATGGGACAGGGGACGAGCAGTACTTC. This gives the protein CATSDGTGDEQYF. The gene calls are TRBV24-1 and TRBJ2-7; 10 bases fit TRBD1. V was clipped by 3 bases and J by 5 bases; unmatched bases: 0. Germline assignment: CDR1 KGHDR and CDR2 SFDVKD. The CDR3 contains 13 residues.

Ten or more counts support this clonotype. The chain recombines TRBV12-3 or TRBV12-4 with TRBJ2-2; 9 nucleotides agree with TRBD1. After removal of 6 bases from V and 0 bases from J, the junction contained 2 bases not matched to a gene. This CDR3 comprises 15 residues. This CDR3 reads CASRTGGANTGELFF. In nucleotides, the CDR3 is TGTGCCAGCAGGACAGGGGGAGCGAACACCGGGGAGCTGTTTTTT.

The gene calls are TRBV7-2 and TRBJ1-1; D is possibly TRBD1 (6 bases). There are 12 residues in the CDR3. CDR1 is SGHTA, CDR2 FQGNSA, per germline. V dropped 3 bases and J dropped 11 bases, with 13 bases sitting between them. The CDR3 region has the DNA TGTGCCAGCAGCTTCTACAGGGATCGGGCTTTCTTT. Its translation is CASSFYRDRAFF.